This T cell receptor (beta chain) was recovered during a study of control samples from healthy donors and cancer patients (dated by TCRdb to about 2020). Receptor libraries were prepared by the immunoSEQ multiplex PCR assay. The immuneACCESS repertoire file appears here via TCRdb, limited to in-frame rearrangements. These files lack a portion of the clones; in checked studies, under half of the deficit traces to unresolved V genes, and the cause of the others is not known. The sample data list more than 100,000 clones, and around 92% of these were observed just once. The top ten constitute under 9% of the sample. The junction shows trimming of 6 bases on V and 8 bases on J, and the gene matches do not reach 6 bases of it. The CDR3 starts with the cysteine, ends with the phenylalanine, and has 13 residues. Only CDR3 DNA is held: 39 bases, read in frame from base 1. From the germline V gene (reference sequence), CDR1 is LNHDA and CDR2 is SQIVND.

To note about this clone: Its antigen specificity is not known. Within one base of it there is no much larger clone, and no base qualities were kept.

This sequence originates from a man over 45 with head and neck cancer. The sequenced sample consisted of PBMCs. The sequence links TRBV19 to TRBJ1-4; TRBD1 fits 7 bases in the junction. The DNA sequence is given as TGTGCCAGTAGCCGGACAGGTTGGGAAAAACTGTTTTTT. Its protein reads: CASSRTGWEKLFF.